This T cell receptor beta chain appears in the sequencing data of a study of T cells after yellow fever vaccination. Study results and caveats: Post-booster samples contained most primary-vaccination clones (approximately 97% CD4, around 90% CD8).

This clonotype was seen just once. Antigen specificity is unknown. The CDR3 is made up of 15 amino acids. V was shortened by 3 bases and J by 2 bases, with 13 bases between the two germline ends. Germline V gene data show CDR1 as SNHLY and CDR2 as FYNNEI. TCRdb re-analysed the 5' RACE reads in MiXCR, keeping a single row per CDR3 protein. The data contain about 220,000 distinct CDR3 sequences, roughly 3% of them singletons. This TCR was sampled from a man aged 18 to 30 who received the YFV17D yellow fever vaccine. The chain combines TRBV2 with TRBJ2-5; tentative D call: TRBD2 (5 bases). The sequenced sample was CD4+ T cells sorted from PBMCs, obtained 10 days after the yellow fever booster vaccination. In DNA form, the CDR3 reads TGTGCCAGCAGTGAGGAGGTGGCGGGTCAAGAGACCCAGTACTTC. This gives the protein CASSEEVAGQETQYF.